This note documents a single T cell receptor (beta chain) sequence. Its antigen remains unknown. This sample was included in a study of cytomegalovirus exposure and HLA in healthy donors. Study at large: Out of approximately 170 million T cells, an earlier analysis found over 100 million unique TCR beta sequences in total.

13 Jbeta primers and 60 Vbeta primers were used for the PCR. TCRdb's copy holds only in-frame clones and misses some; the assay was immunoSEQ multiplex PCR. The sample includes under 95,000 clones, approximately 7.6% of them seen just once. Germline V lookup: CDR1 SGHVS, CDR2 FNYEAQ. The CDR3 totals 14 residues. V was clipped by 6 bases and J by 7 bases; unmatched bases: 9. Study results and caveats: A classifier reportedly called cytomegalovirus status with high sensitivity and specificity.

The receptor was derived from a man aged 45-60 years in good health and CMV-seronegative. This sequence joins TRBV7-6 and TRBJ2-1, with 7 positions matching TRBD1. Input material: PBMCs. CDR3 sequence: CASRLRGGWNEQFF. The DNA for the CDR3 is TGTGCCAGCAGATTAAGAGGGGGCTGGAATGAGCAGTTCTTC.